Presented here are 7 T cell receptor beta chains from one specimen sequenced in a study of T-cell memory formation after mild COVID-19. TCRdb re-analysed the 5' RACE reads in MiXCR, keeping a single row per CDR3 protein. The table records hundreds of thousands of distinct CDR3 sequences, around 19% of them present only once. The sequencing input was PBMCs or a T cell subset sorted from them (not recorded which). The origin of the receptors is an adult woman who had mild COVID-19 (a few samples of this study predate the infection). Cell type and time point are not known.

The rearrangement joins TRBV7-9 to TRBJ2-4; TRBD1 might be the D (5 bases). The germline gives CDR1 SEHNR, CDR2 FQNEAQ (reference sequence). CDR3 length equals 16 residues. The V and J ends lost 4 bases and 0 bases respectively, with 13 bases between them. The CDR3 DNA follows: TGTGCCAGCAGCTCTAGGACAAACGGAGCCAAAAACATTCAGTACTTC. The encoded protein is CASSSRTNGAKNIQYF.

The chain uses TRBV9 and TRBJ2-7; a weak D match, TRBD1 (7 bases). CDR3 length equals 15 residues. The germline V gene has CDR1 SGDLS and CDR2 YYNGEE. V lost 0 bases and J 2 bases, leaving 12 bases between the germline ends. The CDR3 DNA sequence: TGTGCCAGCAGCGTAGATCCAGGGGGGACCTACGAGCAGTACTTC. This gives the protein CASSVDPGGTYEQYF.

This clonotype came up a few times. The chain employs TRBV7-8 and TRBJ2-1, with 11 bases identical to TRBD2. Germline lookup yields CDR1 SGHVS and CDR2 FQNEAQ. V lost 1 base and J lost 10; bases outside the gene matches: 9. The CDR3 runs to 16 residues. Here the CDR3 DNA reads TGTGCCAGCAGCTTAGGGCTAGCGGGAGGAAAGGGGGAGCAGTTCTTC. Translated, it gives CASSLGLAGGKGEQFF.

This clonotype has more than one count but fewer than ten. The J gene is TRBJ2-7, the V gene TRBV9, with TRBD2 matching over 10 bases. V shed 0 bases, J shed 3 bases, and the junction held 3 bases outside the gene matches. The germline V gene has CDR1 SGDLS and CDR2 YYNGEE. The CDR3 is made up of 15 amino acids. The CDR3 bases are TGTGCCAGCAGCGTAGCTAGCGGGAGTATCTACGAGCAGTACTTC. It is translated as CASSVASGSIYEQYF.

The chain couples TRBV27 to TRBJ2-5; TRBD2 might be the D (5 bases). CDR3 length: 14 residues. CDR1 is MNHEY and CDR2 is SMNVEV in the germline V gene (reference sequence). Trimming took off 3 bases at V and 6 bases at J, with 14 bases between the two ends. CDR3 sequence reads: CASSLSGLMKTQYF. CDR3 DNA sequence: TGTGCCAGCAGTTTGAGCGGTTTGATGAAGACCCAGTACTTC.

This chain links TRBV11-2 with TRBJ1-2; the match to TRBD1 covers 8 bases. Germline trimming cut 5 bases from V and 3 bases from J; bases unmatched to any gene: 11. The CDR3 consists of 16 residues. Germline-derived CDR1 and CDR2 are SGHAT and FQNNGV. The CDR3 loop is CASSINPRGQDYGYTF. The CDR3 DNA reads TGTGCCAGCAGCATTAACCCCAGGGGGCAGGACTATGGCTACACCTTC. Drawing the rest from reference TRBV11-2 and TRBJ1-2, the complete variable domain is EAGVAQSPRYKIIEKRQSVAFWCNPISGHATLYWYQQILGQGPKLLIQFQNNGVVDDSQLPKDRFSAERLKGVDSTLKIQPAKLEDSAVYLCASSINPRGQDYGYTFGSGTRLTVV.

V usage is TRBV18 and J usage is TRBJ1-6; TRBD1 matches at 8 bases. Trimming removed 3 bases from V and 9 bases from J; junction bases left unmatched: 4. The CDR3 runs to 14 residues. Germline CDR1 KGHSH, CDR2 LQKENI. The CDR3, as DNA: TGTGCCAGCTCACCTCAGGGGGCGCCTTCACCCCTCCACTTT. Protein: CASSPQGAPSPLHF.